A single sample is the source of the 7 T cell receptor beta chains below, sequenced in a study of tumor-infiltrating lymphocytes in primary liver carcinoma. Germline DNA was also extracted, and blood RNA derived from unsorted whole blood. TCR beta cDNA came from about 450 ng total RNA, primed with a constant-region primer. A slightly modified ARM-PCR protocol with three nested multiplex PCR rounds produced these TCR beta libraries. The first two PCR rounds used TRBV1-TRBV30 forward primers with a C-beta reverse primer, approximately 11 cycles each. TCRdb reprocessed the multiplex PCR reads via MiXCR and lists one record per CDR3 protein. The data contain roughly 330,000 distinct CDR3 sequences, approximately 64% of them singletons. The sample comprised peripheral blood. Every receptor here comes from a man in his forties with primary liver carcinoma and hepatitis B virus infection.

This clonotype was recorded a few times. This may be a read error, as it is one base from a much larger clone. DNA for the CDR3: TGCGCCAGCAGCCGAGGGACTAGCAGGAGATACGAGCAGTACTTC. Encoded protein: CASSRGTSRRYEQYF. V usage is TRBV4-1 and J usage is TRBJ2-7; TRBD2 agrees at 9 bases. Unmatched junction bases numbered 8, after V lost 4 bases and J lost 4 bases. CDR1 MGHRA and CDR2 YSYEKL come from the germline V gene. The CDR3 extends over 15 amino acids.

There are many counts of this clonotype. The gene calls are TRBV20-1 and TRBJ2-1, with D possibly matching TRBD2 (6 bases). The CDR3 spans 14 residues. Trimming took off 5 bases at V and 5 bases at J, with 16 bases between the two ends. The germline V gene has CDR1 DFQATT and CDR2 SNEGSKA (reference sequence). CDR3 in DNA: TGCAGTGCTGGGCGGACTATACCCAACAATGAGCAGTTCTTC. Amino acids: CSAGRTIPNNEQFF.

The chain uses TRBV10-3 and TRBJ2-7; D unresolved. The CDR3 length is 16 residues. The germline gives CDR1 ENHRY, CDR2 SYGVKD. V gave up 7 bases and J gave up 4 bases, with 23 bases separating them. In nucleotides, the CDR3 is TGTGCCATCACATACGAAACAGAGGCCTGTTTATACGAGCAGTACTTC. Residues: CAITYETEACLYEQYF.

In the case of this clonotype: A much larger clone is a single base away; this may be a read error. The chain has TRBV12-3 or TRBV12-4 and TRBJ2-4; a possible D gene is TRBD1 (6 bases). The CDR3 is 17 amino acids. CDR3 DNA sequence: TGTGCCAGCAGTTTAGGGGGGCAATGGCTAGCCGAAAACATTCAGTACTTC. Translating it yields CASSLGGQWLAENIQYF.

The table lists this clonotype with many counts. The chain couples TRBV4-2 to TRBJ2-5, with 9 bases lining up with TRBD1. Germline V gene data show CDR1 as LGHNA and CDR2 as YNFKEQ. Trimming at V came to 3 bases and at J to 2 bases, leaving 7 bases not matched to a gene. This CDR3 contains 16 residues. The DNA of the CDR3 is TGTGCCAGCAGCCACCAATGGGGACAGGGACAAGAGACCCAGTACTTC. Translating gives CASSHQWGQGQETQYF.

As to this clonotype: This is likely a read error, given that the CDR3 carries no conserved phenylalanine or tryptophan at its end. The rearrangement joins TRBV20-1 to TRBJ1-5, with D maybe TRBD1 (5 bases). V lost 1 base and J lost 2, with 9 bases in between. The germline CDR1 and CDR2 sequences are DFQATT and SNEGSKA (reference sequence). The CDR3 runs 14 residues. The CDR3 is CSARAVGGNQPQHS. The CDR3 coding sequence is TGCAGTGCTAGAGCAGTGGGGGGCAATCAGCCCCAGCATTCT.

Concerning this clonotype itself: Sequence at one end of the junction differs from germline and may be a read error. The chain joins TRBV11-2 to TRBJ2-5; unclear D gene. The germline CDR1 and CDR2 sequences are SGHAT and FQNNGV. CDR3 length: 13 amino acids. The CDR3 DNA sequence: TGTGCCAGCAGCATAACAGACCAAGAGACCCAATACTTC. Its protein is CASSITDQETQYF.